The 27 T cell receptor beta chains in this list originate from one sample, sequenced in a study of control samples from healthy donors and cancer patients. Assay used: immunoSEQ multiplex PCR; TCRdb lists only in-frame clones, some missing. The sample shows 45,000 to 55,000 clones, roughly 96% of them seen only once. The sample was blood. These receptors came from a man in his thirties or forties in good health.

This clone was found once. The J gene is TRBJ1-5, the V gene TRBV7-9; D call uncertain. V was cut by 5 bases and J by 10 bases, with 12 bases left in between. Germline V gives CDR1 SEHNR, CDR2 FQNEAQ (reference sequence). The length of the CDR3 is 12 residues. The CDR3 DNA reads TGTGCCAGCAGCAGGCCCCTTGGCCCCCAGCATTTT. Its translation is CASSRPLGPQHF.

The chain couples TRBV4-3 to TRBJ2-3; 10 bases agree with TRBD2. Germline V gene lookup returns CDR1 LGHNA and CDR2 YSLEER. The CDR3 extends over 20 amino acids. The V and J ends lost 4 bases and 2 bases, in that order; junction bases with no gene match: 18. The chain's CDR3 is CASSPRRGAGGLADTDTQYF. The CDR3 bases are TGCGCCAGCAGCCCCCGGCGCGGGGCAGGAGGACTAGCGGACACAGATACGCAGTATTTT.

V usage is TRBV4-1 and J usage is TRBJ2-1; D not resolved. The germline gives CDR1 MGHRA, CDR2 YSYEKL. V was pared by 1 base and J by 7 bases, with 8 bases between. The CDR3 sequence is 13 residues long. CDR3 sequence: CASSQGVQNEQFF. The CDR3, as DNA: TGCGCCAGCAGCCAAGGGGTGCAGAATGAGCAGTTCTTC.

V usage is TRBV4-2 and J usage is TRBJ1-5; D perhaps matches TRBD1 (5 bases). CDR1 is LGHNA, CDR2 YNFKEQ, per germline. V gave up 0 bases and J gave up 7 bases, with 13 bases separating them. The CDR3 consists of 15 residues. This chain's CDR3 is CASSQDHGAGQPQHF. The CDR3, as DNA: TGTGCCAGCAGCCAAGATCACGGGGCCGGGCAGCCCCAGCATTTT.

V gene TRBV6-5 combines with J gene TRBJ2-5, with 13 bases fitting TRBD2. The CDR3 has 15 residues. V shed 5 bases, J shed 4 bases, and the junction held 4 bases outside the gene matches. The germline V gene encodes CDR1 MNHEY and CDR2 SVGAGI. CDR3 protein: CASSRGTSGTETQYF. DNA of the CDR3: TGTGCCAGCAGTCGCGGGACTAGCGGGACAGAGACCCAGTACTTC.

V and J are TRBV30 and TRBJ1-4, with no clear D. Germline CDR1 is GTSNPN and CDR2 is SVGIG (reference sequence). The CDR3 has 14 amino acids. The V gene lost 3 bases and the J gene lost 3 bases, with 11 bases spanning the gap. The CDR3 region has the DNA TGTGCCTGGAGACTGACCCCGTCTAATGAAAAACTGTTTTTT. This sequence encodes CAWRLTPSNEKLFF.

The chain is built from TRBV7-2 and TRBJ2-3, with D perhaps matching TRBD2 (5 bases). The CDR3 covers 15 residues. V lost 1 base, J lost 1 base, and 9 bases lay in between. Germline CDR1 reads SGHTA; CDR2 reads FQGNSA. The CDR3 region is CASSLGPGGTDTQYF. The CDR3 coding sequence is TGTGCCAGCAGCTTAGGACCCGGGGGCACAGATACGCAGTATTTT.

The chain has TRBV2 and TRBJ2-7; D remains ambiguous. Looked up from germline, CDR1 is SNHLY and CDR2 is FYNNEI. CDR3 size: 12 residues. V was cut by 5 bases and J by 3 bases, with 8 bases left in between. CDR3 protein: CASSRQVYEQYF. The CDR3 DNA sequence: TGTGCCAGCAGTAGACAAGTCTACGAGCAGTACTTC.

This clone showed up just once. The chain uses TRBV18 and TRBJ1-6; a weak D match, TRBD1 (6 bases). V gave up 6 bases and J gave up 7 bases, with 13 bases separating them. This CDR3 has 14 residues. Per the germline V gene, CDR1 is KGHSH and CDR2 is LQKENI. The CDR3 loop reads CASSGGQLNSPLHF. The DNA for the CDR3 is TGTGCCAGCTCCGGGGGGCAGCTGAATTCACCCCTCCACTTT.

The rearrangement links TRBV10-3 to TRBJ1-3; D is perhaps TRBD1 (5 bases). This CDR3 spans 15 amino acids. The V end was cut by 0 bases, the J end by 8 bases, with 14 bases between. CDR1 is ENHRY, CDR2 SYGVKD, per germline. This CDR3 is CAISESRQGQDTIYF. The DNA of the CDR3 is TGTGCCATCAGTGAGTCTCGGCAGGGTCAGGACACCATATATTTT.

The chain has TRBV11-2 and TRBJ2-7; a weak D match, TRBD1 (5 bases). The CDR3 length is 12 residues. V lost 2 bases and J 3 bases, leaving 5 bases between the germline ends. Per germline, CDR1 SGHAT and CDR2 FQNNGV. The CDR3 reads CASSLQGYEQYF. DNA for the CDR3: TGTGCCAGCAGCTTACAGGGCTACGAGCAGTACTTC.

The chain links TRBV11-2 to TRBJ1-2; perhaps TRBD1 as D (5 bases). Trimming took off 1 base at V and 6 bases at J, with 12 bases between the two ends. This CDR3 region has 14 residues. In germline, CDR1 is SGHAT, CDR2 FQNNGV. The CDR3 sequence is CASSLVQGRNGYTF. The CDR3, as DNA: TGTGCCAGCAGCTTAGTGCAGGGCAGGAATGGCTACACCTTC.

The chain carries TRBV20-1 and TRBJ2-1, with 8 positions matching TRBD2. This CDR3 comprises 15 residues. After removal of 3 bases from V and 2 bases from J, the junction contained 6 bases not matched to a gene. Germline V lookup: CDR1 DFQATT, CDR2 SNEGSKA (reference sequence). The CDR3 spells CSASNGRGAYNEQFF. The CDR3 coding sequence is TGCAGTGCTAGTAACGGGAGGGGAGCCTACAATGAGCAGTTCTTC.

The V call is TRBV10-3, the J call TRBJ2-7, with D unclear. The germline V gene encodes CDR1 ENHRY and CDR2 SYGVKD. The CDR3 has 12 amino acids. V was cut by 2 bases and J by 3 bases, with 5 bases left in between. The CDR3 protein is CAISERDYEQYF. CDR3 nucleotides: TGTGCCATCAGTGAGAGGGACTACGAGCAGTACTTC.

The V and J genes are TRBV24-1 and TRBJ2-3, with unresolved D. Trimming cost V 3 bases and J 1 base, with 10 bases left between them. The germline V gene has CDR1 KGHDR and CDR2 SFDVKD. The length of the CDR3 is 15 residues. CDR3 residues: CATSDESRGTDTQYF. The CDR3 nucleotides are TGTGCCACCAGTGATGAGTCCCGGGGCACAGATACGCAGTATTTT.

DNA for the CDR3: TGTGCCAGCAGTCGTACAGGTTACGAGCAGTACTTC. This gives the protein CASSRTGYEQYF. The rearrangement links TRBV28 to TRBJ2-7; tentatively, D is TRBD1 (5 bases). V lost 5 bases and J lost 4, with 9 bases in between. CDR3 length equals 12 residues. CDR1 MDHEN and CDR2 SYDVKM come from the germline V gene.

The CDR3: CASSKLPGQGLEGYTF. The CDR3 nucleotides read TGTGCCAGCAGTAAATTACCGGGACAGGGGCTAGAAGGCTACACCTTC. V is TRBV6-4 and J is TRBJ1-2, with TRBD1 matching over 10 bases. The CDR3 has 16 amino acids. Germline assignment: CDR1 MRHNA and CDR2 SNTAGT. Losses at the gene ends were 5 bases for V and 8 bases for J; bases not matched to a gene: 14.

The J gene is TRBJ2-7, the V gene TRBV5-4; 7 bases fit TRBD1. Trimming cost V 3 bases and J 3 bases; bases outside gene matches: 3. Per germline, CDR1 SGHNT and CDR2 YYREEE (reference sequence). The CDR3 contains 13 residues. The DNA of the CDR3 is TGTGCCAGCAGCTGGGCAGGGGGCTACGAGCAGTACTTC. Translated: CASSWAGGYEQYF.

The chain carries TRBV4-3 and TRBJ2-7; perhaps TRBD2 as D (5 bases). Germline values: CDR1 LGHNA, CDR2 YSLEER. The CDR3 extends over 20 amino acids. V was pared by 0 bases and J by 0 bases, with 24 bases between. The CDR3, as DNA: TGCGCCAGCAGCCAAGATCGAGGGTCATTCAATCAGCCAGACTCCTACGAGCAGTACTTC. Its translation is CASSQDRGSFNQPDSYEQYF.

The chain joins TRBV6-5 to TRBJ2-7, with 8 bases that match TRBD1. Trimming at V came to 5 bases and at J to 7 bases, leaving 4 bases not matched to a gene. Germline V gene data show CDR1 as MNHEY and CDR2 as SVGAGI. This CDR3 has 12 amino acids. Here the CDR3 reads CASSPQGGEQYF. For the CDR3, the DNA is TGTGCCAGCAGTCCACAGGGGGGAGAGCAGTACTTC.

This sequence joins TRBV7-9 and TRBJ1-4; tentatively, D is TRBD1 (5 bases). The V gene's germline CDR1 is SEHNR and CDR2 FQNEAQ (reference sequence). V lost 5 bases and J lost 7, with 14 bases in between. CDR3 length: 14 residues. CDR3 protein: CASSTGWGGEKLFF. Here the CDR3 DNA reads TGTGCCAGCAGCACCGGGTGGGGCGGTGAAAAACTGTTTTTT.

The chain joins TRBV6-4 to TRBJ1-6; TRBD1 agrees at 8 bases. Germline trimming cut 6 bases from V and 10 bases from J; bases unmatched to any gene: 5. There are 13 residues in the CDR3. The germline CDR1 and CDR2 sequences are MRHNA and SNTAGT. The chain's CDR3 is CASRDRGGSPLHF. The DNA of the CDR3 is TGTGCCAGCAGAGACAGGGGAGGATCACCCCTCCACTTT.

V is TRBV28 and J is TRBJ1-2, with 7 bases fitting TRBD1. Trimming cost V 6 bases and J 4 bases; bases outside gene matches: 11. This CDR3 has 15 residues. In germline, CDR1 is MDHEN, CDR2 SYDVKM. The CDR3 reads CASSPLGQFVYGYTF. As DNA, the CDR3 is TGTGCCAGCAGCCCTCTGGGACAGTTCGTCTATGGCTACACCTTC.

The chain links TRBV7-2 to TRBJ1-6; D uncertain. The CDR3 consists of 15 residues. Per germline, CDR1 SGHTA and CDR2 FQGNSA. Trimming removed 5 bases at V and 9 bases at J, with 17 bases between. The chain's CDR3 is CASSPQASGGSPLHF. CDR3 DNA: TGTGCCAGCAGCCCCCAGGCCTCAGGTGGTTCACCCCTCCACTTT.

The rearrangement uses TRBV28 and TRBJ1-1; 8 positions match TRBD1. Germline V lookup: CDR1 MDHEN, CDR2 SYDVKM. Germline trimming cut 2 bases from V and 0 bases from J; bases unmatched to any gene: 5. The CDR3 consists of 16 residues. The DNA for the CDR3 is TGTGCCAGCAGTTTAATACAGGGGGTCTTGAACACTGAAGCTTTCTTT. Its protein is CASSLIQGVLNTEAFF.

This chain links TRBV9 with TRBJ1-2, with TRBD1 matching 11 bases. Per germline, CDR1 SGDLS and CDR2 YYNGEE. This CDR3 contains 14 residues. V shed 4 bases and J 4 bases; nucleotides not matched to a gene: 3. The CDR3 nucleotides are TGTGCCAGCAGCCCCGGGACAGGGGGCTATGGCTACACCTTC. Translating gives CASSPGTGGYGYTF.

The chain combines TRBV6-5 with TRBJ2-3; TRBD2 aligns across 11 bases. CDR3 length: 15 amino acids. V trimming: 7 bases; J trimming: 0 bases; junction bases outside the gene matches: 3. CDR1 and CDR2 (germline): MNHEY, SVGAGI. The CDR3 here is CASTRTSGSTDTQYF. Here the CDR3 DNA reads TGTGCCAGCACGAGGACTAGCGGGAGCACAGATACGCAGTATTTT.